This TCR beta chain was captured in a study of blood T cell repertoires in COVID-19. As for the study in general: The United States, Italy and Spain provided the acute and convalescent COVID-19 samples. The cDNA or gDNA used as material had been derived from T cells, B-cell-depleted T cells, or PBMCs.

As handled by the study authors: It was from reference gene primer amplification that nucleated cell counts were estimated. Clones were read by immunoSEQ multiplex PCR, and TCRdb kept only the in-frame ones, dropping some. The V and J calls and clone size were taken over from that table, and D and trimming were inferred from the DNA. The sample includes fewer than 55,000 clones, roughly 91% of them seen just once. This clone was found once. Between the trimmed V and J ends, which lost 6 bases and 2 bases, there was a span of 10 bases. Germline V gives CDR1 ENHRY, CDR2 SYGVKD. The CDR3 contains 13 residues.

The sequence was obtained from an elderly man with active or convalescent COVID-19. V is TRBV10-3 and J is TRBJ1-2; D possibly corresponds to TRBD1 (5 bases). Sequencing input: peripheral blood. This CDR3 reads CAISVGLNYGYTF. The CDR3 DNA follows: TGTGCCATCAGCGTGGGACTGAACTATGGCTACACCTTC.